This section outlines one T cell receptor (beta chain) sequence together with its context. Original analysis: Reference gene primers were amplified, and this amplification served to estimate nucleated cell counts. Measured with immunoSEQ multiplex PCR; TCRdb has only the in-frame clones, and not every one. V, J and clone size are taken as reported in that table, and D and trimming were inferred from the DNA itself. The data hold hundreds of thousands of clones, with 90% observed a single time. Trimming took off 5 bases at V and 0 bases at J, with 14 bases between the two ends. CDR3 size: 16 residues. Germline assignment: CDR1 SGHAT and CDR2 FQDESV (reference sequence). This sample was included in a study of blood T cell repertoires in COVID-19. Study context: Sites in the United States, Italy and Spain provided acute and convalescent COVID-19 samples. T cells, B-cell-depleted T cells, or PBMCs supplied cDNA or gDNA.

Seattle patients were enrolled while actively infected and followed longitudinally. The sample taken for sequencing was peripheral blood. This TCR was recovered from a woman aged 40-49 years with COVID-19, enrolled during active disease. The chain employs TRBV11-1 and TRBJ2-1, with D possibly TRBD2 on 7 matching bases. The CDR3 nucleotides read TGTGCCAGCAGCCAACCTAGGGGGGGCTCCTACAATGAGCAGTTCTTC. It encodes CASSQPRGGSYNEQFF.